The 21 T cell receptor beta chains given below trace back to one sample, sequenced in a study of T cells in Graves' hyperthyroidism and ophthalmopathy. Amplification of TCR beta CDR3 regions used RNA as the template. Primed by the HTBI set, a first-round RT-PCR was run on the TCR CDR3. TCRdb used MiXCR to reprocess the multiplex PCR reads, holding one entry per CDR3 protein. This sample has more than 500,000 distinct CDR3 sequences, with roughly 16% found just once. The sequenced material came from blood. The receptors were sampled from a woman aged 25 to 39 with Graves' ophthalmopathy.

Ten or more counts support this clonotype. The V gene is TRBV28, the J gene TRBJ2-3; TRBD2 matches 7 bases. Trimming took 6 bases from V and 3 from J; bases not matched to a gene: 9. Per germline, CDR1 MDHEN and CDR2 SYDVKM. The CDR3 sequence is 15 residues long. DNA of the CDR3: TGTGCCAGCAGCCCCCCCAGCGGGATAACAGATACGCAGTATTTT. Translation: CASSPPSGITDTQYF.

This clonotype showed up just a few times. The rearrangement uses TRBV9 and TRBJ2-5, with 15 bases identical to TRBD2. This CDR3 comprises 16 residues. Germline assignment: CDR1 SGDLS and CDR2 YYNGEE. The ends lost 3 bases at V and 5 bases at J; junction bases unmatched: 5. The CDR3 here is CASSEGLAGGSETQYF. The CDR3 nucleotides read TGTGCCAGCAGCGAAGGACTAGCGGGAGGGAGTGAGACCCAGTACTTC.

This chain joins TRBV7-9 and TRBJ2-2; a weak D match, TRBD2 (5 bases). Trimming removed 9 bases at V and 6 bases at J, with 11 bases between. Germline V CDR1 and CDR2: SEHNR, FQNEAQ (reference sequence). This CDR3 is built from 12 residues. As DNA, the CDR3 is TGTGCCAGTGGGGAGTCTTCCGGGGAGCTGTTTTTT. As protein: CASGESSGELFF.

J is TRBJ1-1 and V is TRBV6-1, with 9 bases matching TRBD1. Germline assignment: CDR1 MNHNS and CDR2 SASEGT. CDR3 length: 15 residues. The ends lost 8 bases at V and 2 bases at J; junction bases unmatched: 9. For the CDR3, the DNA is TGTGCCAGCTCCGAGGGACAGGGAAGAAACACTGAAGCTTTCTTT. Its translation is CASSEGQGRNTEAFF.

This clonotype was found many times. The chain joins TRBV18 to TRBJ2-7; tentatively, D is TRBD2 (6 bases). V dropped 5 bases and J dropped 1 base, with 15 bases sitting between them. This CDR3 comprises 15 residues. In germline, CDR1 is KGHSH, CDR2 LQKENI. This chain's CDR3 is CASSSREESSYEQYF. DNA of the CDR3: TGTGCCAGCTCATCTAGGGAGGAGTCGTCCTACGAGCAGTACTTC.

For the CDR3, the DNA is TGTGCCAGCAGAAACCCGGTGGGGAACTACAATGAGCAGTTCTTC. Translated: CASRNPVGNYNEQFF. This rearrangement joins TRBV27 to TRBJ2-1; no clear D. The CDR3 contains 15 residues. CDR1 is MNHEY, CDR2 SMNVEV, per germline (reference sequence). Trimming removed 6 bases from V and 3 bases from J, with 15 bases in between.

The chain is built from TRBV14 and TRBJ2-3; no clear D gene. The germline CDR1 and CDR2 sequences are SGHDN and FVKESK. Trimming took 1 base from V and 0 from J, leaving 11 bases between them. CDR3 length equals 16 residues. The CDR3 DNA is TGTGCCAGCAGCCAAGTCGGGTCGCCGAGCACAGATACGCAGTATTTT. As protein: CASSQVGSPSTDTQYF.

In its sample, this clonotype was seen a few times. The chain carries TRBV19 and TRBJ1-1; unclear D gene. V was pared by 2 bases and J by 10 bases, with 8 bases between. CDR3 length equals 11 residues. Per germline, CDR1 LNHDA and CDR2 SQIVND (reference sequence). CDR3 DNA: TGTGCCAGTAGTATAAAAGTGACAGCTTTCTTT. The encoded protein is CASSIKVTAFF. Full variable domain (outside the CDR3, taken from reference TRBV19 and TRBJ1-1): DGGITQSPKYLFRKEGQNVTLSCEQNLNHDAMYWYRQDPGQGLRLIYYSQIVNDFQKGDIAEGYSVSREKKESFPLTVTSAQKNPTAFYLCASSIKVTAFFGQGTRLTVV.

This clonotype was seen many times. This chain joins TRBV11-2 and TRBJ2-1; D is possibly TRBD1 or TRBD2 (5 bases each). There are 15 residues in the CDR3. Trimming left V 7 bases short and J 0 bases short, with 13 bases between. Looked up from germline, CDR1 is SGHAT and CDR2 is FQNNGV. The CDR3 DNA reads as TGTGCCAGCATCAGGGACCCCGGCTCCTACAATGAGCAGTTCTTC. Translation: CASIRDPGSYNEQFF.

This clonotype has more than one count but fewer than ten. V gene TRBV28 combines with J gene TRBJ1-6; TRBD1 is a possible D gene (5 bases). CDR1 and CDR2 (germline): MDHEN, SYDVKM. Between the trimmed V and J ends, which lost 6 bases and 14 bases, there was a span of 20 bases. This CDR3 has 14 amino acids. DNA for the CDR3: TGTGCCAGCAGGGGAGGGACGGACCTGTCATCCCTCCACTTT. It yields the protein CASRGGTDLSSLHF.

This clonotype was picked up a small number of times. CDR3: CASSMPGDSTDTQYF. The CDR3 coding sequence is TGCGCCAGCAGCATGCCCGGGGACAGCACAGATACGCAGTATTTT. The chain has TRBV5-1 and TRBJ2-3; D tentatively fits TRBD1 or TRBD2 (5 bases each). Germline assignment: CDR1 SGHRS and CDR2 YFSETQ. The CDR3 loop spans 15 amino acids. Trimming cost V 4 bases and J 0 bases, with 12 bases left between them.

Of note for this clonotype: One end of the junction fails to match germline, which may point to a read error. This sequence joins TRBV20-1 and TRBJ1-1; D is ambiguous. Germline lookup yields CDR1 DFQATT and CDR2 SNEGSKA (reference sequence). The CDR3 contains 15 residues. CDR3 sequence (DNA): TGCAATGCTAGAGATAACCCGGGTCGGGACACTGAAGCTTTCTTT. Its protein is CNARDNPGRDTEAFF.

V and J are TRBV28 and TRBJ2-3; TRBD1 matches at 10 bases. Germline trimming cut 7 bases from V and 6 bases from J; bases unmatched to any gene: 16. CDR3 length equals 17 residues. The germline V gene has CDR1 MDHEN and CDR2 SYDVKM. The CDR3 coding sequence is TGTGCCAGCACCCCCGGGACACCGGGACAGGGGACGGATACGCAGTATTTT. Translated: CASTPGTPGQGTDTQYF.

This clonotype was picked up many times. V is TRBV20-1 and J is TRBJ2-5; either TRBD1 or TRBD2 may fit D (5 bases each). The V gene lost 3 bases and the J gene lost 0 bases, with 11 bases spanning the gap. Germline V gives CDR1 DFQATT, CDR2 SNEGSKA (reference sequence). The length of the CDR3 is 14 residues. The CDR3 protein is CSASGDAYQETQYF. The CDR3 DNA is TGCAGTGCTAGCGGGGACGCGTACCAAGAGACCCAGTACTTC.

This clonotype was seen once. The CDR3 DNA follows: TGTGCCAGCAGCCAGCTGGTTTTTGAGACCCAGTACTTC. It specifies CASSQLVFETQYF. This chain joins TRBV7-6 and TRBJ2-5; D not resolved. Germline values: CDR1 SGHVS, CDR2 FNYEAQ. This CDR3 region has 13 residues. Trimming removed 5 bases at V and 5 bases at J, with 12 bases between.

This clonotype was recorded at least ten times. V usage is TRBV2 and J usage is TRBJ1-4; D is uncertain. This CDR3 contains 13 residues. Germline-derived CDR1 and CDR2 are SNHLY and FYNNEI. V was trimmed by 7 bases and J by 7 bases, leaving 13 bases between them. The CDR3, as DNA: TGTGCCAGCAAGGGAGATACCCCTGAAAAACTGTTTTTT. It encodes CASKGDTPEKLFF. The full variable domain, rest sourced from reference TRBV2 and TRBJ1-4, is EPEVTQTPSHQVTQMGQEVILRCVPISNHLYFYWYRQILGQKVEFLVSFYNNEISEKSEIFDDQFSVERPDGSNFTLKIRSTKLEDSAMYFCASKGDTPEKLFFGSGTQLSVL.

This clonotype has a count of ten or more. The gene calls are TRBV7-2 and TRBJ2-3, with a weak D call TRBD2 (7 bases). V was trimmed by 5 bases and J by 4 bases, leaving 16 bases between them. CDR1 and CDR2 (germline): SGHTA, FQGNSA. The CDR3 totals 15 residues. The CDR3 nucleotides are TGTGCCAGCAGCCTAAGGGGGGGGCCGTCAGATACGCAGTATTTT. This translates into CASSLRGGPSDTQYF.

The V call is TRBV6-2 or TRBV6-3, the J call TRBJ2-3, with 8 bases aligning to TRBD2. This CDR3 has 15 residues. V lost 6 bases and J lost 4; bases outside the gene matches: 9. Germline lookup yields CDR1 MNHEY and CDR2 SVGEGT. CDR3 nucleotides: TGTGCCAGCAGCCCGGGACTAGGAAGTTCAGATACGCAGTATTTT. This encodes CASSPGLGSSDTQYF.

The J gene is TRBJ1-4, the V gene TRBV7-3, with no clear D. Germline CDR1 reads SGHTA; CDR2 reads FQGTGA. The CDR3 has 16 residues. V was trimmed by 6 bases and J by 5 bases, leaving 19 bases between them. CDR3 sequence (DNA): TGTGCCAGCAGGGATCGAAGGCCCGGGGTAAATGAAAAACTGTTTTTT. Encoded protein: CASRDRRPGVNEKLFF.

CDR3 DNA: TGTGCCAGCAGTACTCCCCGGGCTGACTACGAGCAGTACTTC. Amino acids: CASSTPRADYEQYF. The chain employs TRBV28 and TRBJ2-7; no definite D call. CDR1 and CDR2 (germline): MDHEN, SYDVKM. The CDR3 runs to 14 residues. The V end lost 5 bases, the J end lost 3 bases, and 14 bases lay between the germline ends. The complete variable domain, with remaining parts taken from reference TRBV28 and TRBJ2-7, reads DVKVTQSSRYLVKRTGEKVFLECVQDMDHENMFWYRQDPGLGLRLIYFSYDVKMKEKGDIPEGYSVSREKKERFSLILESASTNQTSMYLCASSTPRADYEQYFGPGTRLTVT.

The rearrangement uses TRBV6-1 and TRBJ2-7; D may be TRBD1 (6 bases). The germline V gene encodes CDR1 MNHNS and CDR2 SASEGT. The CDR3 has 14 amino acids. Trimming removed 6 bases at V and 6 bases at J, with 18 bases between. CDR3 sequence: CASSPTGTSGEQYF. CDR3 in DNA: TGTGCCAGCAGCCCCACAGGGACCTCGGGCGAGCAGTACTTC.